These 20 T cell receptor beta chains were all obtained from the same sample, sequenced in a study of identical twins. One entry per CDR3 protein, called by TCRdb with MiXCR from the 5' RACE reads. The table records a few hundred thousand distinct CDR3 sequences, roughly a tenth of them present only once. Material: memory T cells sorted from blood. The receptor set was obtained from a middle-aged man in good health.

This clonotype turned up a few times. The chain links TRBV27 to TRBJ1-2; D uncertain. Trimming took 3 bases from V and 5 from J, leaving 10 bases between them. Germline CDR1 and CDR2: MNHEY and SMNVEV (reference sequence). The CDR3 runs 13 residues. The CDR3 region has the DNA TGTGCCAGCAGTTTGAATCGTTTTTATGGCTACACCTTC. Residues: CASSLNRFYGYTF.

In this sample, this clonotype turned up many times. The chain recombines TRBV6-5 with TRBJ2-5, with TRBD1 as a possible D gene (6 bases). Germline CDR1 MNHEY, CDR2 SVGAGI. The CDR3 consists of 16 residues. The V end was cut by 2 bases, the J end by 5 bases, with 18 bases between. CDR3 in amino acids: CASSYKGVRLGETQYF. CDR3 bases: TGTGCCAGCAGTTACAAGGGGGTCAGGTTAGGCGAGACCCAGTACTTC.

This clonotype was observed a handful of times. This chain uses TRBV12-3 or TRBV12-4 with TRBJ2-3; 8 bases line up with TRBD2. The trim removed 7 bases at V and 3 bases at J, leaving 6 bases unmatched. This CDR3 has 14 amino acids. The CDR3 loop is CASTRGGGTDTQYF. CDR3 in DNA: TGTGCCAGCACCCGGGGGGGAGGGACAGATACGCAGTATTTT.

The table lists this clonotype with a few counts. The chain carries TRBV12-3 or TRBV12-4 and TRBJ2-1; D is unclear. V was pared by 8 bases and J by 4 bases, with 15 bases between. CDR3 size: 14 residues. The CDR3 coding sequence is TGTGCCAGCGATCCCGACGGAGATTACAATGAGCAGTTCTTC. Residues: CASDPDGDYNEQFF.

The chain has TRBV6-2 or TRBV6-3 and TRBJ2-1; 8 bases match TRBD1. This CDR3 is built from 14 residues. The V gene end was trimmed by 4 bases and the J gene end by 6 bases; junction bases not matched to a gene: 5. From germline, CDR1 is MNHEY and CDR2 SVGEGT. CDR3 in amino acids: CASSSVDRGNEQFF. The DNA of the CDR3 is TGTGCCAGCAGTTCCGTAGACAGGGGCAATGAGCAGTTCTTC.

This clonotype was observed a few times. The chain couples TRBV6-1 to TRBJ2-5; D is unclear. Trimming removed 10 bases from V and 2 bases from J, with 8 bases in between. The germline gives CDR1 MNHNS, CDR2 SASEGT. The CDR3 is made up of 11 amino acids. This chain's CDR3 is CATLSQETQYF. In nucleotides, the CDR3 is TGTGCCACCCTGTCTCAAGAGACCCAGTACTTC.

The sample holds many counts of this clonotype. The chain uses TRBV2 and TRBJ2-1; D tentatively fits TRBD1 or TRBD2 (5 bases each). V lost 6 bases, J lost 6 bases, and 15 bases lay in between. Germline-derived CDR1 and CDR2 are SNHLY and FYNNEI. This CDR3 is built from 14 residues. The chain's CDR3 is CASRAQGPLNEQFF. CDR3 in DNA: TGTGCCAGCAGGGCCCAGGGACCTCTCAATGAGCAGTTCTTC.

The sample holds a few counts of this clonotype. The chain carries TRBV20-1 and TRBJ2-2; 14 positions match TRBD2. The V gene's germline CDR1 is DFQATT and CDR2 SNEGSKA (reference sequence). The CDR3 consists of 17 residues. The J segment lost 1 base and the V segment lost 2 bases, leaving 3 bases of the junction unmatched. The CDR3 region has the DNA TGCAGTGCTAGATCCGGGACTAGCGGGGGGAACACCGGGGAGCTGTTTTTT. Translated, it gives CSARSGTSGGNTGELFF.

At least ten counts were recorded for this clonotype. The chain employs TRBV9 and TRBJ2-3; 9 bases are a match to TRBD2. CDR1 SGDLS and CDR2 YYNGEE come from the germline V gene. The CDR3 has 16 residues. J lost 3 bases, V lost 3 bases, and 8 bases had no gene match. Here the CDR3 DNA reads TGTGCCAGCAGCGCAACCTCTAGCGGGGTAACAGATACGCAGTATTTT. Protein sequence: CASSATSSGVTDTQYF.

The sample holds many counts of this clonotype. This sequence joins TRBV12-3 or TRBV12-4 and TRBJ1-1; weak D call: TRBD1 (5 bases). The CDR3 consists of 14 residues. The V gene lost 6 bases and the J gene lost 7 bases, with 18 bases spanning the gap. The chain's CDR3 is CASSRDFRGIEAFF. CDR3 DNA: TGTGCCAGCAGCCGGGACTTCCGGGGTATTGAAGCTTTCTTT.

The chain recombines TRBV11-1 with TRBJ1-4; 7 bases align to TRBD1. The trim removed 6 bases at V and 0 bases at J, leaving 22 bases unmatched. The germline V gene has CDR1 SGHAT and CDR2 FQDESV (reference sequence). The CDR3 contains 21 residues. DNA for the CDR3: TGTGCCAGCAGGCACCACAGGGGTGCGGACCCAGCCGATTCAACTAATGAAAAACTGTTTTTT. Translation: CASRHHRGADPADSTNEKLFF.

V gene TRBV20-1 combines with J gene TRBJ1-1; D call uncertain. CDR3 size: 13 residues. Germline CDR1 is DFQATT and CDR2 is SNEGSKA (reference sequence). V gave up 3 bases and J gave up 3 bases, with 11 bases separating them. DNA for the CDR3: TGCAGTGCTAGGTGGGGTGCGGACACTGAAGCTTTCTTT. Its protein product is CSARWGADTEAFF.

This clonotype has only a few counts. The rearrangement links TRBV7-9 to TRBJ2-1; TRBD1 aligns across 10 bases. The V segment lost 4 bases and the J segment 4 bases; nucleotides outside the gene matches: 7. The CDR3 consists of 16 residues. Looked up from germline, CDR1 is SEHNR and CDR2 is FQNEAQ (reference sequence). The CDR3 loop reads CASSSPGQGLYNEQFF. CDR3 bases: TGTGCCAGCAGCTCGCCGGGACAGGGGCTTTACAATGAGCAGTTCTTC.

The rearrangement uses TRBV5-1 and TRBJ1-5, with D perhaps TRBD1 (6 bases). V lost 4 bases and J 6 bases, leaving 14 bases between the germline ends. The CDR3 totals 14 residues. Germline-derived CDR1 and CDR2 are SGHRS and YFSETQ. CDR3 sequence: CASSGGAPGQPQHF. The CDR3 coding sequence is TGCGCCAGCAGCGGGGGGGCACCGGGTCAGCCCCAGCATTTT.

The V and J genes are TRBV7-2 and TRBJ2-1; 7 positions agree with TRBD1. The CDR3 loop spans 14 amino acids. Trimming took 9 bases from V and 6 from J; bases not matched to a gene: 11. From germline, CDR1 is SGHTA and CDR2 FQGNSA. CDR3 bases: TGTGCCAGTGCTAGGGTTGAGGGGGCCAATGAGCAGTTCTTC. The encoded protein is CASARVEGANEQFF.

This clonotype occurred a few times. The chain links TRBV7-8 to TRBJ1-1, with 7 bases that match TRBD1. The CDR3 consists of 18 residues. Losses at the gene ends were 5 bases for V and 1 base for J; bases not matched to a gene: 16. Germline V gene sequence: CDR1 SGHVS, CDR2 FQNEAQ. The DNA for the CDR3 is TGTGCCAGCAGCCCCACCCCGCGACAGGGAGTGAGGAACACTGAAGCTTTCTTT. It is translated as CASSPTPRQGVRNTEAFF.

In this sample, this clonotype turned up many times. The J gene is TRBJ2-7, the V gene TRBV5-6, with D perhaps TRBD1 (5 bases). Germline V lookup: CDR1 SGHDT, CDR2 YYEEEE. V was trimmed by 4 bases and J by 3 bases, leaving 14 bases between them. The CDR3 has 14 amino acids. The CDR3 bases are TGTGCCAGCAGCATCCCGGGTAGGGGCTACGAGCAGTACTTC. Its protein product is CASSIPGRGYEQYF.

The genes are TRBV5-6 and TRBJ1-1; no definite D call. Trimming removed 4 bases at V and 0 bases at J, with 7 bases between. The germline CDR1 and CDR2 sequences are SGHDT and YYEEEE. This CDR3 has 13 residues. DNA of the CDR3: TGTGCCAGCAGCCTTTACATGAACACTGAAGCTTTCTTT. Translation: CASSLYMNTEAFF.

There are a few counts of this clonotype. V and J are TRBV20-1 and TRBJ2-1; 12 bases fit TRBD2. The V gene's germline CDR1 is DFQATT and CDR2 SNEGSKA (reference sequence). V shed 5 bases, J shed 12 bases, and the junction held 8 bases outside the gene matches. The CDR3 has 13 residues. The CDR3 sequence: CSAHLAGGPTQFF. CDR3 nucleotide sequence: TGCAGTGCTCACCTAGCGGGGGGGCCGACGCAGTTCTTC.

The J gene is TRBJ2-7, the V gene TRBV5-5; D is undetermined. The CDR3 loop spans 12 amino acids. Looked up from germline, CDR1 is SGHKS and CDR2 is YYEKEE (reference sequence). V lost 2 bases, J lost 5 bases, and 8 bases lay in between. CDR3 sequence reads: CASSFGFNEQYF. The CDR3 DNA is TGTGCCAGCAGCTTCGGCTTCAACGAGCAGTACTTC.